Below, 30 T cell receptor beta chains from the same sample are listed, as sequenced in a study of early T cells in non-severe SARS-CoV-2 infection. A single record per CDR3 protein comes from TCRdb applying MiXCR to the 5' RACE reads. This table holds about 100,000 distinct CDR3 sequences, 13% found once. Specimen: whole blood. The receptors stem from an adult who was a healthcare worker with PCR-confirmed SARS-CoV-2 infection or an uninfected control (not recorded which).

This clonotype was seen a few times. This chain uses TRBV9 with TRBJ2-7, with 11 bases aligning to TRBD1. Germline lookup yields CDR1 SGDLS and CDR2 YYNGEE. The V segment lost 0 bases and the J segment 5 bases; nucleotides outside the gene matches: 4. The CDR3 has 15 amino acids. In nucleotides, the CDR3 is TGTGCCAGCAGCGTAGCGGGACAGGGGGTCCACGAGCAGTACTTC. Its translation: CASSVAGQGVHEQYF. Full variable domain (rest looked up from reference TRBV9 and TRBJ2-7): DSGVTQTPKHLITATGQRVTLRCSPRSGDLSVYWYQQSLDQGLQFLIQYYNGEERAKGNILERFSAQQFPDLHSELNLSSLELGDSALYFCASSVAGQGVHEQYFGPGTRLTVT.

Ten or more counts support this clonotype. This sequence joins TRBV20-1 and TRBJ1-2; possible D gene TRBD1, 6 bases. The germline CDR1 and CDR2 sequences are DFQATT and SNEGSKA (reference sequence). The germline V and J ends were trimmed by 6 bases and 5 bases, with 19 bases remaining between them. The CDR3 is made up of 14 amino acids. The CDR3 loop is CSANGQPIGYGYTF. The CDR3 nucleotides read TGCAGTGCGAACGGACAGCCTATTGGATATGGCTACACCTTC.

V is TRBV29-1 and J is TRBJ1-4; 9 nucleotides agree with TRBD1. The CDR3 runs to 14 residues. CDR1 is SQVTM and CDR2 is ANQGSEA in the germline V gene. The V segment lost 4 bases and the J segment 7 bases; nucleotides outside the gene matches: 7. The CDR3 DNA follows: TGCAGCGTTGCAGCCGGGACAGGGCTTGAAAAACTGTTTTTT. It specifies CSVAAGTGLEKLFF.

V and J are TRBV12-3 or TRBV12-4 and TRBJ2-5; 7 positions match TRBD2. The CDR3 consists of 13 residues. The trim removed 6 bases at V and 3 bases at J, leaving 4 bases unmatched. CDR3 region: CASRQAGEETQYF. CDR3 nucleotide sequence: TGTGCCAGCAGACAGGCGGGGGAAGAGACCCAGTACTTC.

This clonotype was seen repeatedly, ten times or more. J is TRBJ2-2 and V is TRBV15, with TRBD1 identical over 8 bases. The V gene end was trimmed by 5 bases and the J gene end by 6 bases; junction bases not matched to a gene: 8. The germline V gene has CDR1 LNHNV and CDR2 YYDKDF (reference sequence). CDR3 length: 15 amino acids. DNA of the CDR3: TGTGCCACCAGCCCGAAGGACAGGGTTGCCGGGGAGCTGTTTTTT. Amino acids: CATSPKDRVAGELFF.

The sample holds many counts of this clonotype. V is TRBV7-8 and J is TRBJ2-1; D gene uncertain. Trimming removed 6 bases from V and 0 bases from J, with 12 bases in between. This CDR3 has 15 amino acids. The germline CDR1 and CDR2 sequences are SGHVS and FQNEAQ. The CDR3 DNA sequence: TGTGCCAGCAGGACAACTGCGTACTCCTACAATGAGCAGTTCTTC. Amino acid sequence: CASRTTAYSYNEQFF.

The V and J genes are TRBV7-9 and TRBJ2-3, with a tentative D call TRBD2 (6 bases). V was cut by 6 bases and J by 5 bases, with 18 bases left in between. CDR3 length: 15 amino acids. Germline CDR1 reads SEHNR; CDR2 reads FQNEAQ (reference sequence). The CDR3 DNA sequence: TGTGCCAGCAGTCCATCAGGAGGACTACAAGATACGCAGTATTTT. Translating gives CASSPSGGLQDTQYF. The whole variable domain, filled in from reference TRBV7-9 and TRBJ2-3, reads DTGVSQNPRHKITKRGQNVTFRCDPISEHNRLYWYRQTLGQGPEFLTYFQNEAQLEKSRLLSDRFSAERPKGSFSTLEIQRTEQGDSAMYLCASSPSGGLQDTQYFGPGTRLTVL.

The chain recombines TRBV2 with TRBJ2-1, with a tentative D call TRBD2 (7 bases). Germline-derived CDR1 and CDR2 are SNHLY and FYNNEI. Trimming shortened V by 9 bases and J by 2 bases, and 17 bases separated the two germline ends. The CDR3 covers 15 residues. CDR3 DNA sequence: TGTGCCAGTAGAGGTCCGCGGGGGCCCTACAATGAGCAGTTCTTC. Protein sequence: CASRGPRGPYNEQFF.

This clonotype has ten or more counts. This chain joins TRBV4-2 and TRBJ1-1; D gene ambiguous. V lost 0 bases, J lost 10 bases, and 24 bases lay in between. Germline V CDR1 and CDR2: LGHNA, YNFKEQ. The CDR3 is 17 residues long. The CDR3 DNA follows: TGTGCCAGCAGCCAAGATCGTGGCGGTGGGAAACAGCCTCCAGCTTTCTTT. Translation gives CASSQDRGGGKQPPAFF.

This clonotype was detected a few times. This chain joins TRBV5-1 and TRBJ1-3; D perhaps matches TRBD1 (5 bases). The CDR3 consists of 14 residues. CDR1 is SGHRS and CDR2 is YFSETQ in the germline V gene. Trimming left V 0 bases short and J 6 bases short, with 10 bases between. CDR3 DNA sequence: TGCGCCAGCAGCTTGGACGGGGCTGAAAACACCATATATTTT. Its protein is CASSLDGAENTIYF.

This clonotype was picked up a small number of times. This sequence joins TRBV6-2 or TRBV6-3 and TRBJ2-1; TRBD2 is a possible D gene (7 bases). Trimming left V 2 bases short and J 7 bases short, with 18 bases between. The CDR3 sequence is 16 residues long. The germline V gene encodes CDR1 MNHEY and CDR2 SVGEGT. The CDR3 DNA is TGTGCCAGCAGTTACCGGGGCGGGGGCCTATCAAATGAGCAGTTCTTC. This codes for CASSYRGGGLSNEQFF.

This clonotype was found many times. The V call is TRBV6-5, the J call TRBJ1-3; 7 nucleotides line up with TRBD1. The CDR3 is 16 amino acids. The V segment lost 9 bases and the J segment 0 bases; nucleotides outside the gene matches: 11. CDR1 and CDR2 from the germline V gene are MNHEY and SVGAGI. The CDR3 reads CASTTGDSTSGNTIYF. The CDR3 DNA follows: TGTGCCAGTACCACAGGGGACAGCACCTCTGGAAACACCATATATTTT.

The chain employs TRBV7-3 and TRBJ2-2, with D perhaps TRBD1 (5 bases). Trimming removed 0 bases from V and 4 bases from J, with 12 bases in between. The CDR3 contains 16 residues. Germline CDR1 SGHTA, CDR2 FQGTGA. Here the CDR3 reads CASSLTSGAATGELFF. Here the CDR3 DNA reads TGTGCCAGCAGCTTAACTAGTGGGGCGGCCACCGGGGAGCTGTTTTTT. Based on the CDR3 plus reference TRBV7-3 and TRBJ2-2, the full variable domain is GAGVSQTPSNKVTEKGKYVELRCDPISGHTALYWYRQSLGQGPEFLIYFQGTGAADDSGLPNDRFFAVRPEGSVSTLKIQRTERGDSAVYLCASSLTSGAATGELFFGEGSRLTVL.

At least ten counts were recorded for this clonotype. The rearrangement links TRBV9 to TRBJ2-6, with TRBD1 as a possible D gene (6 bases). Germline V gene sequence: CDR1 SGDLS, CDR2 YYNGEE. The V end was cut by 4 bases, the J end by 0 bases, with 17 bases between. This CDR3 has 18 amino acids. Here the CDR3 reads CASSPEGGTTSGANVLTF. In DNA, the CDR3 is TGTGCCAGCAGCCCCGAAGGGGGAACTACCTCTGGGGCCAACGTCCTGACTTTC.

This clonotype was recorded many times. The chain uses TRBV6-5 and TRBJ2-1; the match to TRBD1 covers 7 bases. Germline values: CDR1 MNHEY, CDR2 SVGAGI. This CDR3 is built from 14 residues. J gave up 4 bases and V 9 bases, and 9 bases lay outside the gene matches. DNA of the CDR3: TGTGCCAGTTCCAGGGGGATAGAATACAATGAGCAGTTCTTC. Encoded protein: CASSRGIEYNEQFF.

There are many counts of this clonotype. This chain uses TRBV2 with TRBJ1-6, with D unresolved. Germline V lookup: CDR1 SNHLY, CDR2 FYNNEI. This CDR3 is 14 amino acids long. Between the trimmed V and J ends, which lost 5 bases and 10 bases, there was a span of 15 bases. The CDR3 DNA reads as TGTGCCAGCAGTCAGAGAGGGTTTGAATCACCCCTCCACTTT. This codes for CASSQRGFESPLHF.

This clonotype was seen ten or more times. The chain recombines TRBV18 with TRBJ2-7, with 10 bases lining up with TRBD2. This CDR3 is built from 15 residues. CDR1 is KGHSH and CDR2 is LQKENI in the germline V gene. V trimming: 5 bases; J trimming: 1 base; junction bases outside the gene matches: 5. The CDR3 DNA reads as TGTGCCAGCTCAAACGGACTAGCGGCATCCTACGAGCAGTACTTC. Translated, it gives CASSNGLAASYEQYF.

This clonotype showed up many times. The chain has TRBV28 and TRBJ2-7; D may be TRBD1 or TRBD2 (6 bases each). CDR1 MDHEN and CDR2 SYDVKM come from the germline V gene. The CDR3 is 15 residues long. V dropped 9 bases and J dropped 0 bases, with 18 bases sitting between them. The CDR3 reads CASTHGGASSYEQYF. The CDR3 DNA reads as TGTGCCAGTACCCACGGGGGCGCCAGCTCCTACGAGCAGTACTTC.

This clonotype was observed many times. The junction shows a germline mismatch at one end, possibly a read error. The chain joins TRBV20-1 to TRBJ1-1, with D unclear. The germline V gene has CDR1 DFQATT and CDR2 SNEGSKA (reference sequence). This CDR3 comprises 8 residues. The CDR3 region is CSGPRVSF. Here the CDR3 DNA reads TGCAGTGGCCCGCGGGTTAGCTTT.

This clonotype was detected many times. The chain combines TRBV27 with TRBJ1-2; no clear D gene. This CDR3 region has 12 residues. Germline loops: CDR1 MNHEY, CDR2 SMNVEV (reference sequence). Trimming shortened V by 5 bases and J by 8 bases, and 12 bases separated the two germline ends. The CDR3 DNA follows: TGTGCCAGCAGTCGGGAGGGAAGAGGCTACACCTTC. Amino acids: CASSREGRGYTF.

In DNA, the CDR3 is TGTGCCAGCAGTGCCTTCCCCGGGGAGCTGTTTTTT. Translation gives CASSAFPGELFF. The V gene is TRBV2, the J gene TRBJ2-2; D is ambiguous. The CDR3 runs to 12 residues. Per germline, CDR1 SNHLY and CDR2 FYNNEI. V was shortened by 4 bases and J by 6 bases, with 6 bases between the two germline ends.

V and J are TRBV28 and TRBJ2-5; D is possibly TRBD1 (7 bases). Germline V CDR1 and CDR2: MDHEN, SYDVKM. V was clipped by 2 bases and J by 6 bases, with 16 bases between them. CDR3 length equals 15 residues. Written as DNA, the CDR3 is TGTGCCAGCAGTTTAAAGTCAGGGGGGAGGAAGACCCAGTACTTC. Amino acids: CASSLKSGGRKTQYF. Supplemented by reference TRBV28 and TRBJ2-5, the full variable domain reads DVKVTQSSRYLVKRTGEKVFLECVQDMDHENMFWYRQDPGLGLRLIYFSYDVKMKEKGDIPEGYSVSREKKERFSLILESASTNQTSMYLCASSLKSGGRKTQYFGPGTRLLVL.

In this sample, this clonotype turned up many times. CDR3 DNA: TGCGCCAGCAGCAGGGGAGTAAACACTGAAGCTTTCTTT. This gives the protein CASSRGVNTEAFF. The chain is built from TRBV10-2 and TRBJ1-1; D possibly corresponds to TRBD1 (6 bases). The CDR3 extends over 13 amino acids. The germline gives CDR1 WSHSY, CDR2 SAAADI. The V and J ends lost 6 bases and 2 bases respectively, with 10 bases between them.

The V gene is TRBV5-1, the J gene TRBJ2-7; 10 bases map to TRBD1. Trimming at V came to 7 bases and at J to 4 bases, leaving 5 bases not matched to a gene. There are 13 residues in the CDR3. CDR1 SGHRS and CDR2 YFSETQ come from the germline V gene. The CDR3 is CASWGQGTYEQYF. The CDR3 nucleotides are TGCGCCAGCTGGGGACAGGGGACGTACGAGCAGTACTTC.

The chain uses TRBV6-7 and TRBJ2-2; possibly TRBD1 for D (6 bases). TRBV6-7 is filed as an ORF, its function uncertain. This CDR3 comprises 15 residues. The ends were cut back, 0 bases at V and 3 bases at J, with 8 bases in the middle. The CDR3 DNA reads TGTGCCAGCAGTTACTCGCCAGGGGACACCGGGGAGCTGTTTTTT. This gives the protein CASSYSPGDTGELFF.

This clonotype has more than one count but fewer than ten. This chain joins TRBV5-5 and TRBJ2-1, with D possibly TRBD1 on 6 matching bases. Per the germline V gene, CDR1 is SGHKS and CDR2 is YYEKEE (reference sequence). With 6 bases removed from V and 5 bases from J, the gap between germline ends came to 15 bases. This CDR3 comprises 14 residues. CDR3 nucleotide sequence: TGTGCCAGCACAAAGGGGGTTCTTGACAATGAGCAGTTCTTC. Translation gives CASTKGVLDNEQFF. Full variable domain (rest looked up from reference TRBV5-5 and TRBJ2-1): DAGVTQSPTHLIKTRGQQVTLRCSPISGHKSVSWYQQVLGQGPQFIFQYYEKEERGRGNFPDRFSARQFPNYSSELNVNALLLGDSALYLCASTKGVLDNEQFFGPGTRLTVL.

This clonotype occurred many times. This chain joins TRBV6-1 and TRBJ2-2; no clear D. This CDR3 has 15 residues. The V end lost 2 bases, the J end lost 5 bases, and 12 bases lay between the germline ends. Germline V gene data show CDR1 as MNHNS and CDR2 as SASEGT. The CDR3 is CASSEWGTWTGELFF. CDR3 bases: TGTGCCAGCAGTGAATGGGGAACGTGGACCGGGGAGCTGTTTTTT.

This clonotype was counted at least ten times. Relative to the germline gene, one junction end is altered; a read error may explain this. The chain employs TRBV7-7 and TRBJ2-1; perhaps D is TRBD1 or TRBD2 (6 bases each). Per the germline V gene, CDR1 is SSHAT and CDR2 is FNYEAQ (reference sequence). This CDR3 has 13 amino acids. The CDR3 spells CASSLDGGREQFF. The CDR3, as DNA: TGTGCTAGCAGCTTAGACGGGGGCCGTGAGCAGTTCTTC.

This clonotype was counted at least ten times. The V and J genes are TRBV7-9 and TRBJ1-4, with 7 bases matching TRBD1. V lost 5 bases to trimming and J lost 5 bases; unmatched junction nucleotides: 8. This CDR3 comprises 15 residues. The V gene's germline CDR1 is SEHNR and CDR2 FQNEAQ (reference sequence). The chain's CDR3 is CASSLGDSLNEKLFF. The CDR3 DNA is TGTGCCAGCAGCCTAGGGGACAGCCTGAATGAAAAACTGTTTTTT. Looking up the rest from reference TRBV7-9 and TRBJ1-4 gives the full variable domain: DTGVSQNPRHKITKRGQNVTFRCDPISEHNRLYWYRQTLGQGPEFLTYFQNEAQLEKSRLLSDRFSAERPKGSFSTLEIQRTEQGDSAMYLCASSLGDSLNEKLFFGSGTQLSVL.

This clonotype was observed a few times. The CDR3 DNA sequence: TGTGCCAGCAGTTACTATAGCGGGGGGGCGGGAGAGACCCAGTACTTC. Amino acids: CASSYYSGGAGETQYF. The V gene is TRBV12-3 or TRBV12-4, the J gene TRBJ2-5; 11 bases fit TRBD2. The CDR3 runs to 16 residues. Trimming took 4 bases from V and 4 from J; bases not matched to a gene: 8.